The TCR beta chain under discussion was sequenced for a study of cytomegalovirus exposure and HLA in healthy donors. General study results and limits: Accurate predictions that matched the HLA-A and HLA-B alleles of most subjects were reportedly made from TCR beta sequences. Roughly even sequencing depth across donors was the assumption behind the presence/absence analyses. Later analysis identified a missense DCLRE1C variant that was linked to TCR beta V- and J-gene trimming. Likely technical artifact: a cluster of highly shared sequence variants.

As regards this clone: Antigen unknown.

The CDR3 contains 14 residues. V gave up 4 bases and J gave up 0 bases, with 11 bases separating them. Germline CDR1 and CDR2: SGHRS and YFSETQ. PCR amplification relied on 60 Vbeta primers (plus 13 Jbeta primers). Sequencing was performed with immunoSEQ multiplex PCR; in TCRdb, only in-frame clones are kept and a portion is missing. The data contain 110,000 to 150,000 clones, around 79% of them singletons. The V call is TRBV5-1, the J call TRBJ2-7; D remains ambiguous. This clonotype originated in a male donor in good health and CMV-seronegative. Sequencing input: PBMCs. CDR3 loop: CASSPQTTSYEQYF. CDR3 DNA: TGCGCCAGCAGCCCACAGACAACCTCCTACGAGCAGTACTTC.